These T cell receptor beta chains were read from a single sample in a study of breast tumors, draining lymph nodes, adjacent tissues. TCRdb recomputed calls from the multiplex PCR reads with MiXCR, one row per CDR3 protein. The sample contains roughly 23,000 distinct CDR3 sequences, about 61% of which appear only once. The sequencing sample was made of tumor-adjacent breast tissue. Source of these receptors: a female donor with breast cancer. Some clones in this sample may be carry-over from other donors' samples. CDR3s include the opening cysteine and the closing phenylalanine or tryptophan. A D gene is named only where the DNA matches it firmly. Clone size is given for some rows only: seen once, a few or many times, or a class if the clone is expanded.

J gene | V gene | clone size | D gene | CDR3 protein | CDR3 DNA
TRBJ2-1 | TRBV19 | . | . | CASSIRTPSYNEQFF | TGTGCCAGTAGTATACGGACCCCCAGCTACAATGAGCAGTTCTTC
TRBJ2-1 | TRBV5-4 | many | TRBD1 | CASSRDRSSDEQFF | TGTGCCAGCAGCCGGGACAGGAGTTCAGATGAGCAGTTCTTC
TRBJ2-5 | TRBV24-1 | . | . | CATSDPGEPQETQYF | TGTGCCACCAGTGACCCCGGGGAACCGCAAGAGACCCAGTACTTC
TRBJ2-1 | TRBV7-2 | medium-sized | TRBD2 | CASSLVSGLGYNEQFF | TGTGCCAGCAGCTTAGTGTCGGGACTAGGTTACAATGAGCAGTTCTTC
TRBJ2-1 | TRBV2 | medium-sized | . | CASSSYDLSGSIYEQFF | TGTGCCAGCAGTTCGTACGACCTCTCAGGGAGTATATATGAGCAGTTCTTC
TRBJ1-2 | TRBV11-2 | . | TRBD1 | CASSLGGQGSYGYTF | TGTGCCAGCAGCTTAGGGGGACAGGGTAGCTATGGCTACACCTTC
TRBJ2-7 | TRBV5-1 | . | . | CASSFSVQGQQYF | TGCGCCAGCAGCTTTAGTGTGCAGGGACAGCAGTACTTC
TRBJ2-1 | TRBV12-3/TRBV12-4 | . | . | CASRSDGGGYEQFF | TGTGCCAGCAGAAGCGACGGGGGAGGTTATGAGCAGTTCTTC
TRBJ2-1 | TRBV9 | . | . | CASSARDSSYNEQFF | TGTGCCAGCAGCGCCAGAGACAGTTCCTACAATGAGCAGTTCTTC
TRBJ2-2 | TRBV25-1 | once | TRBD2 | CASSLIAGGNTGELFF | TGTGCCAGCAGCTTAATAGCGGGAGGCAACACCGGGGAGCTGTTTTTT
TRBJ2-3 | TRBV5-1 | . | TRBD1 | CASRGPLSTDTQYF | TGTGCCAGCAGGGGGCCTTTAAGCACAGATACGCAGTATTTT
TRBJ2-5 | TRBV2 | medium-sized | TRBD2 | CASSQGLAGGGETQYF | TGTGCCAGCAGTCAGGGACTAGCGGGGGGGGGAGAGACCCAGTACTTC
TRBJ2-7 | TRBV12-3/TRBV12-4 | medium-sized | . | CASSPGAAYEQYF | TGTGCCAGCAGTCCAGGGGCAGCCTACGAGCAGTACTTC
TRBJ1-2 | TRBV4-1 | few | TRBD1 | CASSQPGQGARGYTF | TGCGCCAGCAGCCAACCGGGACAGGGGGCGCGTGGCTACACCTTC
TRBJ2-2 | TRBV7-3 | . | . | CASRLDRFTGELFF | TGTGCCAGCCGACTCGACAGGTTCACCGGGGAGCTGTTTTTT
TRBJ2-5 | TRBV20-1 | many | . | CSALWGTQETQYF | TGCAGTGCCCTCTGGGGCACTCAAGAGACCCAGTACTTC
TRBJ1-2 | TRBV28 | many | . | CASRGGEGRANYGYTF | TGTGCCAGCAGAGGGGGGGAGGGGCGAGCTAACTATGGCTACACCTTC
TRBJ2-1 | TRBV7-2 | . | TRBD1 | CASSVGAGTASYNRQFF | TGCGCCAGCAGCGTGGGGGCCGGGACAGCCTCCTACAATCGGCAGTTCTTC
TRBJ1-2 | TRBV9 | . | . | CASSADPRDGDGYTF | TGTGCCAGCAGCGCGGACCCCAGGGATGGCGACGGCTACACCTTC
TRBJ2-7 | TRBV5-1 | . | TRBD2 | CASSFEGGSYEQYF | TGCGCCAGCAGCTTTGAGGGAGGGTCCTACGAGCAGTACTTC
TRBJ1-2 | TRBV29-1 | many | . | CSVYRDYGYTF | TGCAGCGTGTACAGGGACTATGGCTACACCTTC
TRBJ2-4 | TRBV7-3 | many | . | CASSLRGPETKNIQYF | TGTGCCAGCAGCTTAAGAGGGCCCGAGACCAAAAACATTCAGTACTTC
TRBJ2-3 | TRBV6-1 | many | TRBD2 | CASTSAGLTDTQYF | TGTGCCAGCACCTCAGCGGGGCTAACAGATACGCAGTATTTT
TRBJ2-1 | TRBV11-3 | . | . | CASSYADSWDNEQFF | TGTGCCAGCAGCTATGCGGACTCCTGGGATAATGAGCAGTTCTTC
TRBJ1-6 | TRBV13 | large | TRBD1 | CASSLVSGTASPLHF | TGTGCCAGCAGCTTAGTTTCCGGGACAGCTTCACCCCTCCACTTT
TRBJ1-4 | TRBV2 | once | . | CASRLRDISEKLFF | TGTGCCAGCAGGCTAAGGGACATAAGTGAAAAACTGTTTTTT
TRBJ2-2 | TRBV2 | . | . | CASSDRVGNTGELFF | TGTGCCAGCAGTGATAGGGTAGGGAACACCGGGGAGCTGTTTTTT
TRBJ2-1 | TRBV18 | many | . | CASSRYVDNEQFF | TGTGCCAGCTCGAGGTACGTCGACAATGAGCAGTTCTTC
TRBJ1-2 | TRBV18 | few | . | CASSPLAEYGYTF | TGTGCCAGCTCACCCCTGGCGGAATATGGCTACACCTTC
TRBJ2-1 | TRBV29-1 | . | TRBD2 | CSVYALAGIQSSYNEQFF | TGCAGCGTTTATGCTCTAGCGGGAATCCAGAGCTCCTACAATGAGCAGTTCTTC
TRBJ2-7 | TRBV19 | . | TRBD1 | CASTTGVGSYEQYF | TGTGCCAGTACTACAGGGGTCGGGTCCTACGAGCAGTACTTC
TRBJ2-1 | TRBV7-2 | many | TRBD2 | CASSLGRKVAGGPSRSYNEQFF | TGTGCCAGCAGCTTAGGGCGGAAGGTAGCGGGGGGGCCTTCCCGCTCCTACAATGAGCAGTTCTTC
TRBJ2-7 | TRBV7-9 | . | . | CASSSVSPEQYF | TGTGCCAGCAGCTCAGTGAGCCCCGAGCAGTACTTC
TRBJ2-1 | TRBV2 | many | . | CASSEMRASSSYNEQFF | TGTGCCAGCAGTGAAATGCGGGCGTCGAGCTCCTACAATGAGCAGTTCTTC
TRBJ1-2 | TRBV28 | many | . | CASSLGPGGRNYGYTF | TGTGCCAGCAGTTTAGGGCCCGGGGGGAGGAACTATGGCTACACCTTC
TRBJ2-7 | TRBV7-2 | . | . | CASSPPGRQDEQYF | TGTGCCAGCAGCCCCCCCGGGCGCCAAGACGAGCAGTACTTC
TRBJ1-6 | TRBV28 | many | . | CASSRELNSPLHF | TGTGCCAGCAGCCGGGAACTTAATTCACCCCTCCACTTT
TRBJ1-1 | TRBV2 | many | . | CASSRSGNTEAFF | TGTGCCAGCAGTCGTTCAGGGAACACTGAAGCTTTCTTT
TRBJ2-1 | TRBV25-1 | . | . | CASTGSGGNEQFF | TGTGCCAGCACGGGCAGTGGAGGCAATGAGCAGTTCTTC
TRBJ1-2 | TRBV3-1 | . | . | CASSQPNYGYTF | TGTGCCAGCAGCCAACCGAACTATGGCTACACCTTC
TRBJ2-1 | TRBV9 | . | TRBD1 | CASSARGRNEQFF | TGTGCCAGCAGCGCCAGGGGGCGTAATGAGCAGTTCTTC
TRBJ1-4 | TRBV7-2 | . | . | CASGGHEKLFF | TGTGCCAGCGGGGGTCATGAAAAACTGTTTTTT
TRBJ2-5 | TRBV2 | once | . | CASSERGALYF | TGTGCCAGCAGTGAACGCGGGGCCCTGTACTTC
TRBJ1-3 | TRBV6-5 | . | . | CAISQEDGAGNTIYF | TGTGCCATCAGTCAGGAGGATGGAGCTGGAAACACCATATATTTT
TRBJ2-7 | TRBV6-5 | . | . | CASSLTASYEQYF | TGTGCCAGCAGTTTAACCGCCTCCTACGAGCAGTACTTC